Sequencing of this T cell receptor beta chain was carried out in a study of HIV-infected patients and healthy controls. Study conclusions and caveats: The authors saw processing only sixteen HIV-infected individuals as a major limitation on generality. HIV-infected repertoires had significantly higher mean Gini indices than controls, possibly reflecting oligoclonality.

All unsorted peripheral T cells were captured because whole blood was used without fractionation. By frequency in the sample, this clonotype is medium-sized. What it binds is not known. The germline V gene has CDR1 MNHNS and CDR2 SASEGT. V was pared by 4 bases and J by 1 base, with 6 bases of the junction left unmatched. The CDR3 length is 15 residues. About 500 ng RNA was reverse transcribed with alpha and beta constant-region primers. Using multiplexing indices, alpha and beta chain libraries were generated apart by chain-specific third strand synthesis. Two random hexamers, added before amplification and joined, formed each molecule's 12-nucleotide barcode. TCRdb passed the 5' RACE reads through MiXCR, listing each CDR3 protein once. Of approximately 10,000 distinct CDR3 sequences listed, 7% to 9% are singletons.

The receptor was derived from an adult in good health. The sample taken for sequencing was blood. V usage is TRBV6-1 and J usage is TRBJ1-1; 7 bases agree with TRBD1. The CDR3 nucleotides are TGTGCCAGCAGTGGATGGGGACAGACGAACACTGAAGCTTTCTTT. Translation gives CASSGWGQTNTEAFF.